A single sample is the source of the 15 T cell receptor beta chains below, sequenced in a study of T cell responses to AZD1222 COVID-19 vaccine (TCRdb year 2021). Read against the paper, the sample's time point label means: about 28 days (+/-7) after the second vaccine dose. Receptor amplification or capture employed the immunoSEQ multiplex PCR assay. Not all clones reach the TCRdb copy of this immuneACCESS table, which keeps in-frame sequences only. Checked studies attribute under half of the gap to unresolved V genes and leave the rest unexplained. The sample profile shows 130,000 or so clones; more than 85% of them were found once. Approximately 2% of the sample is held by the ten biggest clonotypes. The sample consisted of peripheral blood, taken 28 days after the second AZD1222 dose. These receptors were collected from an adult who received the AZD1222 COVID-19 vaccine.

The rearrangement links TRBV19 to TRBJ1-6, with 8 bases identical to TRBD1. After removal of 1 base from V and 9 bases from J, the junction contained 5 bases not matched to a gene. Germline lookup yields CDR1 LNHDA and CDR2 SQIVND (reference sequence). This CDR3 has 15 residues. This CDR3 is CASSIGDRRPSPLHF. The CDR3 nucleotides are TGTGCCAGTAGTATAGGGGACAGGAGACCTTCACCCCTCCACTTT.

The V and J genes are TRBV5-1 and TRBJ1-5; no clear D gene. Trimming cost V 6 bases and J 0 bases, with 13 bases left between them. CDR3 length: 15 amino acids. Germline assignment: CDR1 SGHRS and CDR2 YFSETQ. The CDR3, as DNA: TGCGCCAGCACCCCGGACGGTTATAGCAATCAGCCCCAGCATTTT. Its protein is CASTPDGYSNQPQHF.

The rearrangement uses TRBV24-1 and TRBJ2-1, with TRBD1 identical over 10 bases. The CDR3 loop spans 16 amino acids. The germline V gene encodes CDR1 KGHDR and CDR2 SFDVKD. V lost 3 bases to trimming and J lost 7 bases; unmatched junction nucleotides: 8. The CDR3 DNA reads as TGTGCCACCAGTGATCCGGGACAGGGGTCGGCAAATGAGCAGTTCTTC. Its protein is CATSDPGQGSANEQFF.

The sample holds one count of this clone. The chain joins TRBV3-1 (or the pseudogene TRBV3-2) to TRBJ1-3; the D is unclear. The CDR3 length is 15 residues. Trimming took off 1 base at V and 8 bases at J, with 15 bases between the two ends. Germline assignment: CDR1 LGHDT and CDR2 YNNKEL (reference sequence). The DNA of the CDR3 is TGTGCCAGCAGCCAAGGCTTAGATACGGGATACACCATATATTTT. Its translation is CASSQGLDTGYTIYF.

The V and J genes are TRBV7-9 and TRBJ2-3; 12 bases are a match to TRBD2. The V gene end was trimmed by 0 bases and the J gene end by 10 bases; junction bases not matched to a gene: 8. The germline V gene encodes CDR1 SEHNR and CDR2 FQNEAQ (reference sequence). CDR3 length equals 16 residues. CDR3 sequence (DNA): TGTGCCAGCAGCTTAGCGGCAGGACTAGCGGGATACGCGCAGTATTTT. Its protein is CASSLAAGLAGYAQYF.

This clone appeared a few times. The rearrangement joins TRBV7-9 to TRBJ1-4; D gene uncertain. CDR1 is SEHNR and CDR2 is FQNEAQ in the germline V gene (reference sequence). V lost 5 bases and J lost 8, with 15 bases in between. The CDR3 is 14 amino acids. In DNA, the CDR3 is TGTGCCAGCAGCCCGGACCTAAGAGGGGAAAAACTGTTTTTT. It translates to CASSPDLRGEKLFF.

The chain couples TRBV19 to TRBJ2-7; 9 bases match TRBD1. J lost 5 bases, V lost 3 bases, and 8 bases had no gene match. The CDR3 is made up of 15 amino acids. Germline loops: CDR1 LNHDA, CDR2 SQIVND (reference sequence). The CDR3 DNA follows: TGTGCCAGTAGTATTATCCGGGACAGGGTCCACGAGCAGTACTTC. This sequence encodes CASSIIRDRVHEQYF.

V gene TRBV7-9 combines with J gene TRBJ2-7; TRBD2 is a possible D gene (7 bases). Trimming took 5 bases from V and 5 from J, leaving 19 bases between them. The CDR3 is 15 amino acids. The germline V gene has CDR1 SEHNR and CDR2 FQNEAQ (reference sequence). Written as DNA, the CDR3 is TGTGCCAGCAGCCCCACGATCGGGGGGCACCACGAGCAGTACTTC. Its protein is CASSPTIGGHHEQYF.

The gene calls are TRBV7-3 and TRBJ2-1, with TRBD1 matching 7 bases. This CDR3 spans 14 amino acids. V lost 5 bases to trimming and J lost 2 bases; unmatched junction nucleotides: 3. CDR1 and CDR2 (germline): SGHTA, FQGTGA. The CDR3 protein is CASSRTGTYNEQFF. The CDR3, as DNA: TGTGCCAGCAGCCGGACAGGTACCTACAATGAGCAGTTCTTC.

The V call is TRBV27, the J call TRBJ2-3; 9 bases map to TRBD1. CDR1 is MNHEY, CDR2 SMNVEV, per germline (reference sequence). The V gene end was trimmed by 5 bases and the J gene end by 4 bases; junction bases not matched to a gene: 10. The CDR3 is made up of 16 amino acids. The DNA of the CDR3 is TGTGCCAGCAGTCCGACACAGGGGGCCAAGTCAGATACGCAGTATTTT. Translation: CASSPTQGAKSDTQYF.

A single count supports this clone. J is TRBJ1-2 and V is TRBV9, with D possibly matching TRBD1 (6 bases). Germline V gene lookup returns CDR1 SGDLS and CDR2 YYNGEE. V lost 4 bases to trimming and J lost 4 bases, with 17 bases between them. This CDR3 has 15 residues. The CDR3 reads CASSPRDIGGYGYTF. The CDR3 DNA reads TGTGCCAGCAGCCCACGGGACATAGGAGGCTATGGCTACACCTTC.

There are a few counts of this clone. This chain uses TRBV25-1 with TRBJ2-5, with D perhaps matching TRBD1 (5 bases). Germline-derived CDR1 and CDR2 are MGHDK and SYGVNS. The CDR3 spans 9 residues. The V end was cut by 11 bases, the J end by 5 bases, with 6 bases between. The CDR3: CASGETQYF. Written as DNA, the CDR3 is TGTGCCTCAGGGGAGACCCAGTACTTC. Drawing the rest from reference TRBV25-1 and TRBJ2-5, the complete variable domain is EADIYQTPRYLVIGTGKKITLECSQTMGHDKMYWYQQDPGMELHLIHYSYGVNSTEKGDLSSESTVSRIRTEHFPLTLESARPSHTSQYLCASGETQYFGPGTRLLVL.

The chain recombines TRBV19 with TRBJ1-2; 9 positions agree with TRBD1. Germline values: CDR1 LNHDA, CDR2 SQIVND (reference sequence). Germline trimming cut 5 bases from V and 1 base from J; bases unmatched to any gene: 11. The CDR3 has 17 residues. In DNA, the CDR3 is TGTGCCAGTAGTCTCGGGGCGGGACAGGGAGTTAACTATGGCTACACCTTC. Amino acids: CASSLGAGQGVNYGYTF. Full variable domain (rest looked up from reference TRBV19 and TRBJ1-2): DGGITQSPKYLFRKEGQNVTLSCEQNLNHDAMYWYRQDPGQGLRLIYYSQIVNDFQKGDIAEGYSVSREKKESFPLTVTSAQKNPTAFYLCASSLGAGQGVNYGYTFGSGTRLTVV.

The chain joins TRBV12-3 or TRBV12-4 to TRBJ1-1; D call uncertain. V lost 3 bases and J 4 bases, leaving 6 bases between the germline ends. The CDR3 has 12 amino acids. As DNA, the CDR3 is TGTGCCAGCAGTTTTCAGGTCACTGAAGCTTTCTTT. Translating it yields CASSFQVTEAFF.

This rearrangement joins TRBV7-2 to TRBJ2-1, with 11 nucleotides matching TRBD1. Per germline, CDR1 SGHTA and CDR2 FQGNSA. The CDR3 length is 16 residues. After removal of 5 bases from V and 11 bases from J, the junction contained 14 bases not matched to a gene. CDR3 amino acids: CASSAMPGQGAGQQFF. The DNA of the CDR3 is TGTGCCAGCAGCGCTATGCCCGGACAGGGGGCTGGCCAGCAGTTCTTC.